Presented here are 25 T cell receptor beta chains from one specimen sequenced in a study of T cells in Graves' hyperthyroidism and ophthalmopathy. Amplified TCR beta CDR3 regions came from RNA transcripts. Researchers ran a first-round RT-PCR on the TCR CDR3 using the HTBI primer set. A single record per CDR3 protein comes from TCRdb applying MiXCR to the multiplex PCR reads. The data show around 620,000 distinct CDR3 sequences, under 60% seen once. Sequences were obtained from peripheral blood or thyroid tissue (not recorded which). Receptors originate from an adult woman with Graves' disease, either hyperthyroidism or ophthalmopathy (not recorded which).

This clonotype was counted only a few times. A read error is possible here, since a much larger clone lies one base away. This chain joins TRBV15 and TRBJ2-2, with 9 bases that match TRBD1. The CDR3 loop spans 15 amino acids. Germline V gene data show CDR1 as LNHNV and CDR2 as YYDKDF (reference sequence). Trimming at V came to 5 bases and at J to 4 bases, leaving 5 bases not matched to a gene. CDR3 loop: CATSLGDRATGELFF. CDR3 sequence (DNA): TGTGCCACCAGCTTAGGGGACAGGGCCACCGGGGAGCTGTTTTTT.

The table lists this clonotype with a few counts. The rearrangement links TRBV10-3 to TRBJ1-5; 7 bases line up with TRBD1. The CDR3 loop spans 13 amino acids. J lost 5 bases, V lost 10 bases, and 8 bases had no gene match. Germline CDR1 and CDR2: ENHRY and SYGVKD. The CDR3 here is CATKTGLDQPQHF. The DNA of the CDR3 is TGTGCCACGAAGACAGGGCTTGATCAGCCCCAGCATTTT.

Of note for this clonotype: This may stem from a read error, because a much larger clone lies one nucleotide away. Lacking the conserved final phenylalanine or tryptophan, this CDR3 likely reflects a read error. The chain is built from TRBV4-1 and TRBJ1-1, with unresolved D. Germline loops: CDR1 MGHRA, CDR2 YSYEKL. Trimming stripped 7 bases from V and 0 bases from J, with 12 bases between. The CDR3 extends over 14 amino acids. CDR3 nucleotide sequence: TGCGCCAGCACCCTTTGGGTCCTGAACACTGAAGCTTTCCTT. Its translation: CASTLWVLNTEAFL.

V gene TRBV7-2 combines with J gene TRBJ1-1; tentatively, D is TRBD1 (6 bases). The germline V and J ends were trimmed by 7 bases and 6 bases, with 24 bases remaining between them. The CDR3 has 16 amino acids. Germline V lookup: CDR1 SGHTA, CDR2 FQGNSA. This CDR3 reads CASIRQFRQVSAEAFF. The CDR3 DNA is TGTGCCAGCATCCGACAATTCAGACAGGTTTCCGCTGAAGCTTTCTTT. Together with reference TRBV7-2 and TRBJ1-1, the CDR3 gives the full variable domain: GAGVSQSPSNKVTEKGKDVELRCDPISGHTALYWYRQSLGQGLEFLIYFQGNSAPDKSGLPSDRFSAERTGGSVSTLTIQRTQQEDSAVYLCASIRQFRQVSAEAFFGQGTRLTVV.

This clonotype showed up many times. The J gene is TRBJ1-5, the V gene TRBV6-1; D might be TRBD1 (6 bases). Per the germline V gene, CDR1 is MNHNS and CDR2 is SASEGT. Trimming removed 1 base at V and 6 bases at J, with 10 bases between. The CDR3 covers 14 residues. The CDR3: CASSEDGTFQPQHF. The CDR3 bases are TGTGCCAGCAGTGAAGACGGGACATTTCAGCCCCAGCATTTT.

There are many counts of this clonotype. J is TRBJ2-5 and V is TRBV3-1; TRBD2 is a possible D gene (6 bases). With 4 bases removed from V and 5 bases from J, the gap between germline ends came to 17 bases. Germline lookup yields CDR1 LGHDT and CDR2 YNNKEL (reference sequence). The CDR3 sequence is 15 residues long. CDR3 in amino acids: CASSLGGVKGETQYF. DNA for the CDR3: TGTGCCAGCAGCCTCGGGGGTGTAAAAGGGGAGACCCAGTACTTC.

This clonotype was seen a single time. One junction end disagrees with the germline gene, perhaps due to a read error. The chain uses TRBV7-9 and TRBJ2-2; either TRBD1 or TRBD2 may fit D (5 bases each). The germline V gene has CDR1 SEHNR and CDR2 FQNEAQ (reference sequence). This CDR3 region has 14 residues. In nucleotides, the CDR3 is TGTGCCAGCAGCCCCAAGGGGAACACCGGGGAGCTGTCTTGG. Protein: CASSPKGNTGELSW.

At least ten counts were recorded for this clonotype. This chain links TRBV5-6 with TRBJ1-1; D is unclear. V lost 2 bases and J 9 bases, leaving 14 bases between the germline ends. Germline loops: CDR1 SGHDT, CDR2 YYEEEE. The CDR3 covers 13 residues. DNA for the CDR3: TGTGCCAGCAGCTTATTGGGCCAGGCAAAAGCTTTCTTT. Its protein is CASSLLGQAKAFF.

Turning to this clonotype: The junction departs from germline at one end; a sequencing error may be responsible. CDR3 DNA sequence: TGTACCAGCGGAACAGGTCTGGGTTCACCCCTCCACTTT. It yields the protein CTSGTGLGSPLHF. This sequence joins TRBV25-1 and TRBJ1-6; possible D gene TRBD1, 5 bases. CDR3 length: 13 residues. CDR1 is MGHDK and CDR2 is SYGVNS in the germline V gene.

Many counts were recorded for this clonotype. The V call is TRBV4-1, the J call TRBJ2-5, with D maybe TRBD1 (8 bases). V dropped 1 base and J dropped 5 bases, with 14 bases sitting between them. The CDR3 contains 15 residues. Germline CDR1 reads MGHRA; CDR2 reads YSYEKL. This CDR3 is CASSQVGQGGETQYF. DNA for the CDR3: TGCGCCAGCAGCCAAGTAGGACAGGGAGGGGAGACCCAGTACTTC.

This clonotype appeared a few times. CDR3 in DNA: TGCAGTGCTAGAGCGTCGAACCCCAAGCAGTACTTC. As protein: CSARASNPKQYF. The chain carries TRBV20-1 and TRBJ2-7; D not resolved. Germline V CDR1 and CDR2: DFQATT, SNEGSKA (reference sequence). Trimming took off 1 base at V and 8 bases at J, with 12 bases between the two ends. The CDR3 runs 12 residues.

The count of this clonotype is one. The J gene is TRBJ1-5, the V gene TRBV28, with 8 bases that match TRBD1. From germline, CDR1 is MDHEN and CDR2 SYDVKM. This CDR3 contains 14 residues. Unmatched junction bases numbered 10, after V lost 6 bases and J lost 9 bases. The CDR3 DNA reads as TGTGCCAGCAGAAGGGGACAGGTTTTAGGGCCCCAGCATTTT. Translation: CASRRGQVLGPQHF.

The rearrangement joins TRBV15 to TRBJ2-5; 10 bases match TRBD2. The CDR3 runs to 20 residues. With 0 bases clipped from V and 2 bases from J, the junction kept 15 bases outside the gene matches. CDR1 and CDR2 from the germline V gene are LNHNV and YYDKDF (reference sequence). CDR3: CATSRDASSQLAGLQETQYF. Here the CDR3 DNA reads TGTGCCACCAGCAGAGATGCCAGCAGTCAACTAGCGGGATTACAAGAGACCCAGTACTTC.

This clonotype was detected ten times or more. CDR3 DNA: TGCGCCAGCAGCTTGGGGGTCGGGGCCTATAGCAATCAGCCCCAGCATTTT. Translating gives CASSLGVGAYSNQPQHF. This chain uses TRBV5-1 with TRBJ1-5; a possible D gene is TRBD1 (5 bases). Looked up from germline, CDR1 is SGHRS and CDR2 is YFSETQ. The CDR3 is 17 amino acids. V lost 0 bases and J lost 0, with 13 bases in between.

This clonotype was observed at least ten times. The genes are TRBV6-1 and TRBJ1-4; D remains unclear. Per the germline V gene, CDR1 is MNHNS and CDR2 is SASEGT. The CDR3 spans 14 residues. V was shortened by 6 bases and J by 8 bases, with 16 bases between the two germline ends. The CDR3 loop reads CASRAARGWEKLFF. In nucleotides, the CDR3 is TGTGCCAGCAGAGCAGCCCGGGGATGGGAAAAACTGTTTTTT.

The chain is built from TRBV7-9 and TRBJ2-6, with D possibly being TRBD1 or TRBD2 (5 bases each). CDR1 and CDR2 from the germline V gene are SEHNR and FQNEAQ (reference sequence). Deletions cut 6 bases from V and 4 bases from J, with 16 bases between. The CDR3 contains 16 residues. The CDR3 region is CASRAARGSGANVLTF. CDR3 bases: TGTGCCAGCAGGGCTGCCCGGGGCTCGGGGGCCAACGTCCTGACTTTC.

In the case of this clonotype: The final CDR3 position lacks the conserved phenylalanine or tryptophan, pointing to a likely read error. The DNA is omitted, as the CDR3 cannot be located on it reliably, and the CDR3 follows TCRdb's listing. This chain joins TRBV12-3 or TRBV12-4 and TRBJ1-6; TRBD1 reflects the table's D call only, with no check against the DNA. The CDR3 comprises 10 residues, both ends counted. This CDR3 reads CASSKHRTDY.

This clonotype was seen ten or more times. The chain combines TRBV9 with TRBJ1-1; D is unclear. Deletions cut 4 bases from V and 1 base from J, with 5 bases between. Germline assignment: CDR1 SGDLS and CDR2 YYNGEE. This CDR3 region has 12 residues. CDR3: CASSPGNTEAFF. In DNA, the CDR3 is TGTGCCAGCAGCCCAGGGAACACTGAAGCTTTCTTT.

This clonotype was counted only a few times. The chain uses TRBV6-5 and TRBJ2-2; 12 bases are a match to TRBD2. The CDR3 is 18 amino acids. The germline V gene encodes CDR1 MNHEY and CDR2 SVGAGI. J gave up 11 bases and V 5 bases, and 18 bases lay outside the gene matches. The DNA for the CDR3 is TGTGCCAGCAGTCGATACCCGGGACTAGCGGGTGGAGGGTCCGAGCTGTTTTTT. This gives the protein CASSRYPGLAGGGSELFF.

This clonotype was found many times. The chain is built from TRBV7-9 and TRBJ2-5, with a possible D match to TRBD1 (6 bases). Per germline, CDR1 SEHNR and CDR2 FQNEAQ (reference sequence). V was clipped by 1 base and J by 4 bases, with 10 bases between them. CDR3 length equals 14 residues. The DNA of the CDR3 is TGTGCCAGCAGCTTAGACAGGGCGAGAGAGACCCAGTACTTC. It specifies CASSLDRARETQYF.

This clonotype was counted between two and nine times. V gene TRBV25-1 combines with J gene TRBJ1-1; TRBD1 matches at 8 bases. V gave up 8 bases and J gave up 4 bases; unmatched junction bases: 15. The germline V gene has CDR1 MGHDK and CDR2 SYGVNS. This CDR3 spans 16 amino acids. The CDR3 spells CASSPNRQGLGTEAFF. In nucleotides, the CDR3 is TGTGCCAGCTCACCCAACCGACAGGGGTTGGGCACTGAAGCTTTCTTT. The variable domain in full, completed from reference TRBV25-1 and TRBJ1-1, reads EADIYQTPRYLVIGTGKKITLECSQTMGHDKMYWYQQDPGMELHLIHYSYGVNSTEKGDLSSESTVSRIRTEHFPLTLESARPSHTSQYLCASSPNRQGLGTEAFFGQGTRLTVV.

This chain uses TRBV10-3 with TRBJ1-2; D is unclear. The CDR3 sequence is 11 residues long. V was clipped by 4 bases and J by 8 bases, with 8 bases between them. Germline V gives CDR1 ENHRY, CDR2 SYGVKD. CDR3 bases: TGTGCCATCAGTGCTACAGTAGGCTACACCTTC. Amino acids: CAISATVGYTF.

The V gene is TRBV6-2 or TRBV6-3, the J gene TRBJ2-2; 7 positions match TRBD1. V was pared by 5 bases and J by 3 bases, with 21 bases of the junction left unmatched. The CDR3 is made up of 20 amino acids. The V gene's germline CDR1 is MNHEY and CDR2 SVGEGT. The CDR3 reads CASSPLLFRLDRADTGELFF. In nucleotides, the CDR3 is TGTGCCAGCAGTCCTCTATTATTTAGGTTAGACAGGGCAGACACCGGGGAGCTGTTTTTT.

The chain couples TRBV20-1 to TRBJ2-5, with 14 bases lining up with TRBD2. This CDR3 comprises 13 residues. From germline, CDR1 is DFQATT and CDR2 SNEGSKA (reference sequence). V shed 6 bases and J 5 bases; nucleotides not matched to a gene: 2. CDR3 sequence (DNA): TGCAGTGCCCGACTAGCGGGAGGGGAGACCCAGTACTTC. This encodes CSARLAGGETQYF.

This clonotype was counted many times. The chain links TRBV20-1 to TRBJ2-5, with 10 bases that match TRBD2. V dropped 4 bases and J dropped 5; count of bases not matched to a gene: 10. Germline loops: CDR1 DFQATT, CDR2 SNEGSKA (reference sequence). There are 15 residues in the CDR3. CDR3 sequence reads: CSANSAGGLSETQYF. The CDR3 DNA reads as TGCAGTGCTAATTCAGCGGGGGGGTTATCGGAGACCCAGTACTTC.